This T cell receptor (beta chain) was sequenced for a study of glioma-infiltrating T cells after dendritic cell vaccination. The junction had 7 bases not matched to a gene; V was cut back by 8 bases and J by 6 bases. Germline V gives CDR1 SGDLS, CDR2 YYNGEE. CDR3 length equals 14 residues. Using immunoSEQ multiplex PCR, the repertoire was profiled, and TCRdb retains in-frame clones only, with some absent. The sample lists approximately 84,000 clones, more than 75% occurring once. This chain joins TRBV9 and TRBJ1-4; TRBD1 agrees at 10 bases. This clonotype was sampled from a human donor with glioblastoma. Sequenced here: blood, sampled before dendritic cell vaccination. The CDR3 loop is CASNAGTGDEKLFF. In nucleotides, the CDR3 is TGTGCCAGTAACGCCGGGACAGGGGATGAAAAACTGTTTTTT. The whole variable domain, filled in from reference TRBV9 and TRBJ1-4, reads DSGVTQTPKHLITATGQRVTLRCSPRSGDLSVYWYQQSLDQGLQFLIQYYNGEERAKGNILERFSAQQFPDLHSELNLSSLELGDSALYFCASNAGTGDEKLFFGSGTQLSVL.